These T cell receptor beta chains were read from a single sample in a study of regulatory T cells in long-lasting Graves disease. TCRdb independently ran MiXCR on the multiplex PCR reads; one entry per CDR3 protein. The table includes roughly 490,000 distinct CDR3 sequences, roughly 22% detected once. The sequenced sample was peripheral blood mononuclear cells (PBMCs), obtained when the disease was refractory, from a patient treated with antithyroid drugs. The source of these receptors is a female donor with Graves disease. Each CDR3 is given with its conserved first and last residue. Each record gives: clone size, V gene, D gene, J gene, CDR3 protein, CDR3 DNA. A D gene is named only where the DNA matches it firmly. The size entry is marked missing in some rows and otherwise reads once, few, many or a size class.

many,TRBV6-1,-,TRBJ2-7,CASSEETGSWDEQYF,TGTGCCAGCAGTGAAGAGACAGGCTCTTGGGACGAGCAGTACTTC
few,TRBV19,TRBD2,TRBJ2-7,CASSEVAGNEQYF,TGTGCCAGTAGTGAAGTAGCGGGAAACGAGCAGTACTTC
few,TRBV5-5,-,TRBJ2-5,CASTDGANQETQYF,TGTGCCAGCACCGATGGGGCTAACCAAGAGACCCAGTACTTC
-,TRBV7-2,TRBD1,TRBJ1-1,CASSRPAGGTEAFF,TGTGCCAGCAGCCGACCCGCAGGGGGCACTGAAGCTTTCTTT
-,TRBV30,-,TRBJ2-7,CAWSVTVSATYEQYF,TGTGCCTGGAGTGTAACGGTTTCAGCAACCTACGAGCAGTACTTC
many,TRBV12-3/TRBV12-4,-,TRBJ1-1,CASSFGRPTEAFF,TGTGCCAGCAGTTTCGGTCGGCCCACTGAAGCTTTCTTT
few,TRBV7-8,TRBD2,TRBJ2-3,CASSPRLAGGLKTDTQYF,TGTGCCAGCAGCCCACGACTAGCGGGAGGATTAAAGACAGATACGCAGTATTTT
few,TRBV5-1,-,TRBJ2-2,CASSLERINTGELFF,TGCGCCAGCAGCTTGGAGCGGATCAACACCGGGGAGCTGTTTTTT
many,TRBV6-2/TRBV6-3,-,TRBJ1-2,CATEDVVGGYTF,TGTGCCACCGAAGACGTCGTAGGGGGCTACACCTTC
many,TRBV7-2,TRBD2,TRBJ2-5,CASSLASGGLQETQYF,TGTGCCAGCAGCTTGGCTAGCGGGGGCCTCCAAGAGACCCAGTACTTC
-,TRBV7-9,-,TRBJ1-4,CASSLAGAFDEKLFF,TGTGCCAGCAGCCTAGCAGGGGCCTTCGATGAAAAACTGTTTTTT
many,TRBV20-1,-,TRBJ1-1,CSAKQGPNTEAFF,TGCAGTGCTAAACAGGGCCCGAACACTGAAGCTTTCTTT
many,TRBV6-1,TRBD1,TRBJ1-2,CASSAWTGYGYTF,TGTGCCAGCAGCGCCTGGACAGGGTATGGCTACACCTTC
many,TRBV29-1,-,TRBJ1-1,CSVGGARDTEAFF,TGCAGCGTTGGAGGGGCGAGGGACACTGAAGCTTTCTTT
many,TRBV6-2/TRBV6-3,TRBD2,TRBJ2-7,CASSPGLGSYEQYF,TGTGCCAGCAGTCCGGGACTAGGGTCCTACGAGCAGTACTTC
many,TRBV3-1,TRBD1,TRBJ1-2,CASSQEFSRGSGYTF,TGTGCCAGCAGCCAAGAATTCAGCAGGGGGTCTGGCTACACCTTC
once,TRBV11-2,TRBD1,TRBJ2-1,CASSLGKGTGRGNEQFF,TGTGCCAGCAGCTTAGGAAAGGGGACAGGGAGGGGAAATGAGCAGTTCTTC
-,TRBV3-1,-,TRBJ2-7,CASSQGGTDYEQYF,TGTGCCAGCAGCCAAGGAGGGACTGACTACGAGCAGTACTTC
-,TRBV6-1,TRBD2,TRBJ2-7,CASSDPPGAGGTYEQYF,TGTGCCAGCAGTGACCCCCCGGGAGCGGGAGGGACCTACGAGCAGTACTTC
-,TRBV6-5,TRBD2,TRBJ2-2,CASSYNPLAVTGELFF,TGTGCCAGCAGTTACAACCCACTAGCGGTCACCGGGGAGCTGTTTTTT
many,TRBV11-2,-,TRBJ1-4,CASGPGPANEKLFF,TGTGCCAGCGGCCCCGGGCCAGCTAATGAAAAACTGTTTTTT
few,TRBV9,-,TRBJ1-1,CASSAVVFDTEAFF,TGTGCCAGCAGCGCGGTGGTTTTTGATACTGAAGCTTTCTTT
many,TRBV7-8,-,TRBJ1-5,CASSLGYGDSNQPQHF,TGTGCCAGCAGCCTAGGGTATGGGGATAGCAATCAGCCCCAGCATTTT
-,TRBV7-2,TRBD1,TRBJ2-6,CASSPRRTGVSEANVLTF,TGTGCCAGCAGCCCTCGACGGACAGGGGTTTCGGAGGCCAACGTCCTGACTTTC
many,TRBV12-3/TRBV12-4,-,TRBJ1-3,CASSESMERNTIYF,TGTGCCAGCAGTGAGAGTATGGAGAGAAACACCATATATTTT
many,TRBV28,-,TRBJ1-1,CASSLTTGNTEAFF,TGTGCCAGCAGCTTAACTACAGGGAACACTGAAGCTTTCTTT
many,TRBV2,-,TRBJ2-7,CASRANEQYF,TGTGCCAGCAGGGCAAACGAGCAGTACTTC
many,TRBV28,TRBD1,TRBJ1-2,CASSYRQGGYTF,TGTGCCAGCAGTTACAGACAGGGTGGCTACACCTTC
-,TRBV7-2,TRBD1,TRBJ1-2,CASSPGQGRYGYTF,TGTGCCAGCAGCCCCGGACAGGGGAGGTATGGCTACACCTTC
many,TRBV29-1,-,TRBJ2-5,CSVAGEETQYF,TGCAGCGTTGCAGGGGAAGAGACCCAGTACTTC
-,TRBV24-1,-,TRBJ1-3,CATSDGADNTIYF,TGTGCCACCAGTGACGGGGCAGATAACACCATATATTTT
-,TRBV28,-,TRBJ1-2,CASSSDLDGYGYTF,TGTGCCAGCAGTTCCGACCTGGATGGCTATGGCTACACCTTC
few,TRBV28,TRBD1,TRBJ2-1,CASSLLQGQGSDEQFF,TGTGCCAGCAGTTTACTACAGGGGCAAGGGTCGGATGAGCAGTTCTTC
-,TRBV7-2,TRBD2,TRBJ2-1,CASSLERGSGRPLFF,TGTGCCAGCAGCCTCGAGAGAGGGAGCGGGAGACCTCTGTTCTTC
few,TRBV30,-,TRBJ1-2,CAWKGTPYGYTF,TGTGCCTGGAAGGGAACTCCGTATGGCTACACCTTC
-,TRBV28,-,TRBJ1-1,CASSSGNTEASF,TGTGCCAGCAGTTCCGGGAACACTGAAGCTTCCTTT
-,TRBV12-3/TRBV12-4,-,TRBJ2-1,CASTHRGPSSSYNEQFF,TGTGCCAGCACTCATAGGGGTCCTTCGAGCTCCTACAATGAGCAGTTCTTC
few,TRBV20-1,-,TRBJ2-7,CSADSYRAPKLYEQYF,TGCAGTGCGGACTCGTACCGGGCCCCGAAACTCTACGAGCAGTACTTC
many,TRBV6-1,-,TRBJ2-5,CASSTPGVVKTQYF,TGTGCCAGCAGTACCCCGGGGGTAGTCAAGACCCAGTACTTC
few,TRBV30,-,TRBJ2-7,CAWSVSGYEQYF,TGTGCCTGGAGTGTAAGCGGGTACGAGCAGTACTTC
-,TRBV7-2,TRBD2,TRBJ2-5,CASSQRASGGPWYF,TGTGCCAGCAGCCAGAGGGCCAGCGGGGGTCCGTGGTACTTC
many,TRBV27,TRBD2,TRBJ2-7,CASKNAGTRAYEQYF,TGTGCCAGCAAAAACGCCGGGACTAGAGCCTACGAGCAGTACTTC
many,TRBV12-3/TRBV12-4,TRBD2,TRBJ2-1,CASSLGGGRSNEQFF,TGTGCCAGCAGTTTAGGCGGGGGGCGGTCCAATGAGCAGTTCTTC
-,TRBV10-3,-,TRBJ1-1,CAISREPSTEAFF,TGTGCCATCAGCCGGGAGCCTAGCACTGAAGCTTTCTTT
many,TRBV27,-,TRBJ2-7,CASSPNLIRQAAPYTSLQYF,TGTGCCAGCAGTCCGAATCTGATTAGACAGGCGGCGCCTTACACGTCCTTGCAGTACTTC
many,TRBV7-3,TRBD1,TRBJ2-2,CASSSQGDDTGELFF,TGTGCCAGCAGCTCCCAGGGGGACGACACCGGGGAGCTGTTTTTT
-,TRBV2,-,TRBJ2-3,CASSQLAAGLGTDTQYF,TGCGCCAGCAGCCAACTGGCTGCGGGGTTGGGCACAGATACGCAGTATTTT
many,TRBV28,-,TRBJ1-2,CAIPARGGVDGYTF,TGTGCCATTCCCGCCCGGGGGGGGGTTGATGGCTACACCTTC
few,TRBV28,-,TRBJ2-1,CASTLSGGAFSEQFF,TGTGCCAGCACCCTCTCGGGGGGCGCCTTTAGTGAGCAGTTCTTC
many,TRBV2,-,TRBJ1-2,CASSVGLTGYTF,TGTGCCAGCTCCGTGGGACTTACTGGCTACACCTTC
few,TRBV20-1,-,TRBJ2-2,CSARLRGVFGELFF,TGCAGTGCTAGACTCAGGGGAGTGTTCGGGGAGCTGTTTTTT
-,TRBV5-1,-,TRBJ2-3,CASRTSGFTDTQYF,TGCGCCAGCAGAACCAGCGGTTTCACAGATACGCAGTATTTT
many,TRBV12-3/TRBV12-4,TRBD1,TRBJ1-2,CASRPGQGRYGYTF,TGTGCCAGCAGACCAGGACAGGGGCGCTATGGCTACACCTTC
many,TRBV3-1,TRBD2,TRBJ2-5,CASSQVLRGEGTQYF,TGTGCCAGCAGCCAAGTACTGCGGGGGGAAGGGACCCAGTACTTC